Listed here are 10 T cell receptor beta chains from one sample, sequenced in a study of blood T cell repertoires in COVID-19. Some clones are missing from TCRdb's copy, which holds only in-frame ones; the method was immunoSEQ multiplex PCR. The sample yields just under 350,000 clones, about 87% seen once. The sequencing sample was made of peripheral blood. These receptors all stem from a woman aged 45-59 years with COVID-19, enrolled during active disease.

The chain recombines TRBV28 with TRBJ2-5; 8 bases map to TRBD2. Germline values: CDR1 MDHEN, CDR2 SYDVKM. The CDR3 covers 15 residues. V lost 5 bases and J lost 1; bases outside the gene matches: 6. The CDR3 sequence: CASSQRLAIQETQYF. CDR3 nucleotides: TGTGCCAGCAGTCAGCGACTAGCGATCCAAGAGACCCAGTACTTC.

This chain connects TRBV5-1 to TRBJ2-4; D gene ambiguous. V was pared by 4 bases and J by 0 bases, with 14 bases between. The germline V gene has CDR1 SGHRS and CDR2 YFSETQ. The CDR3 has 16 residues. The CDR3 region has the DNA TGCGCCAGCAGCCCCTCCCCGGGTCTAGCCAAAAACATTCAGTACTTC. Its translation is CASSPSPGLAKNIQYF.

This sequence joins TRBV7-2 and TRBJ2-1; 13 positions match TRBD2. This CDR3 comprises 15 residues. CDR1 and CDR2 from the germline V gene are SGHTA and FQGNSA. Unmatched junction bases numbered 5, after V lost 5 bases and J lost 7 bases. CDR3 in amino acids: CASSQQTSGRNEQFF. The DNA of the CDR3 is TGTGCCAGCAGCCAACAGACTAGCGGGAGGAATGAGCAGTTCTTC.

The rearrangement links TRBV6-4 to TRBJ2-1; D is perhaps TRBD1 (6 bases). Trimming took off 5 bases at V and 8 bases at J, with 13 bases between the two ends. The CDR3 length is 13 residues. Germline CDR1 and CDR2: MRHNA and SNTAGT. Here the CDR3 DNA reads TGTGCCAGCAGTACGGACAGTCCCCATGAGCAGTTCTTC. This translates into CASSTDSPHEQFF.

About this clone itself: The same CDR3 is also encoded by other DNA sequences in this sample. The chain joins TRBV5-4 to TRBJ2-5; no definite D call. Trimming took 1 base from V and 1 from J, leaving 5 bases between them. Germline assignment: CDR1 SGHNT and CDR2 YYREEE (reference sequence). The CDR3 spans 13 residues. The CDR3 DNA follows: TGTGCCAGCAGCTTGACCAGCCAAGAGACCCAGTACTTC. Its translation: CASSLTSQETQYF.

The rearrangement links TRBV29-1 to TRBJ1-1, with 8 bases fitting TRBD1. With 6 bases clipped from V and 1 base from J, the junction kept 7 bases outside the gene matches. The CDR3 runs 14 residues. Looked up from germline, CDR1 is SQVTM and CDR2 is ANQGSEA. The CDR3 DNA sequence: TGCAGCGTAGGACAGGGAAATCCGAACACTGAAGCTTTCTTT. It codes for CSVGQGNPNTEAFF.

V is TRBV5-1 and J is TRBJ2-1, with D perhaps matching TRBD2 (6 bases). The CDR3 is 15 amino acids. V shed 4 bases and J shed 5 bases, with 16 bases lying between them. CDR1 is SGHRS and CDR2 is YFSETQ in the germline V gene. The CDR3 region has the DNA TGCGCCAGCAGCCCTGGTTGGGGGGTAAACAATGAGCAGTTCTTC. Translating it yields CASSPGWGVNNEQFF.

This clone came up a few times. The CDR3 coding sequence is TGCAGTGCTAGTTCCAACCGGGACAGGGAGTCGTCCTATAATTCACCCCTCCACTTT. Translated: CSASSNRDRESSYNSPLHF. The chain combines TRBV20-1 with TRBJ1-6; 9 bases map to TRBD1. CDR3 size: 19 residues. CDR1 and CDR2 from the germline V gene are DFQATT and SNEGSKA (reference sequence). The junction had 13 bases not matched to a gene; V was cut back by 3 bases and J by 1 base.

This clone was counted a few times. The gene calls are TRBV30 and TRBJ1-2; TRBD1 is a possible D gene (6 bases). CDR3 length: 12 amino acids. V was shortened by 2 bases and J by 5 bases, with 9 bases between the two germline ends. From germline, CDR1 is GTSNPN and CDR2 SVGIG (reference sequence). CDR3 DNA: TGTGCCTGGAGTCAACAGGGTTATGGCTACACCTTC. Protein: CAWSQQGYGYTF.

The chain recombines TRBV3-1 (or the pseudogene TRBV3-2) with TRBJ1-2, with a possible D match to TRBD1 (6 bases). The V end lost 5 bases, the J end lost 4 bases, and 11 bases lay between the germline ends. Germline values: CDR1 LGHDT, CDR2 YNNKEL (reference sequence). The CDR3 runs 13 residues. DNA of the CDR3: TGTGCCAGCAGCTACAGGGTTGGCTATGGCTACACCTTC. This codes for CASSYRVGYGYTF.